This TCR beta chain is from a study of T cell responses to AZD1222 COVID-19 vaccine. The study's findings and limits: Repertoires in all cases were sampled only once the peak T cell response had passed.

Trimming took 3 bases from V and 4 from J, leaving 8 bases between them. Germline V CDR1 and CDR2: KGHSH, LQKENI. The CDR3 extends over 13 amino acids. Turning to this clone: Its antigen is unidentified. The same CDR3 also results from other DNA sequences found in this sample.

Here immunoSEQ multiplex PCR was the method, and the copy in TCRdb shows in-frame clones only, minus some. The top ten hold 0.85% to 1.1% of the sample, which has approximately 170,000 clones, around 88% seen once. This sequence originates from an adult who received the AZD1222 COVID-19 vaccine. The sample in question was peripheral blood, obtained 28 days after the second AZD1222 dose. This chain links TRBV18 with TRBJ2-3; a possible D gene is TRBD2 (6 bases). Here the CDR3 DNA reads TGTGCCAGCTCACCCGGCGGGGCAGATACGCAGTATTTT. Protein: CASSPGGADTQYF.